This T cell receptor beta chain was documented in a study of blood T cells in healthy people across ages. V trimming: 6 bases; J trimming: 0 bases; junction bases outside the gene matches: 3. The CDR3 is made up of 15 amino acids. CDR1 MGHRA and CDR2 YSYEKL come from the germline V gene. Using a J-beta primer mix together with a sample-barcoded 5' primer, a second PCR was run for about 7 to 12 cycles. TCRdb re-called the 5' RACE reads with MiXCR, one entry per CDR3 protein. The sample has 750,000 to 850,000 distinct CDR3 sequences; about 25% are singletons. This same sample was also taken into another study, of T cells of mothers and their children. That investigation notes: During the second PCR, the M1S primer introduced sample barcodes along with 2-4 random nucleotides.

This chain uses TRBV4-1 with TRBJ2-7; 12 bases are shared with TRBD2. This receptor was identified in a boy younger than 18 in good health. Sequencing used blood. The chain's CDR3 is CASRRLAGVSYEQYF. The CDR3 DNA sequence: TGCGCCAGCAGAAGACTAGCGGGGGTCTCCTACGAGCAGTACTTC.